This is a list of T cell receptor beta chains from one sample in a study of T cells in Graves' hyperthyroidism and ophthalmopathy. MiXCR, applied by TCRdb to the multiplex PCR reads, yields one record per CDR3 protein. Found here are approximately 400,000 distinct CDR3 sequences, 15% to 18% of them singletons; the top ten hold about 27%. Material for sequencing was blood. These receptors were taken from a woman younger than 35 with Graves' hyperthyroidism that later progressed to Graves' ophthalmopathy. Each CDR3 is given with its conserved first and last residue. The order of the fields is D gene, clone size, V gene, J gene, CDR3 protein. A D gene is named only where the DNA matches it firmly. Size values are once, few and many counts, or a class for expanded clones, and some rows have none.

D gene: TRBD1
clone size: few
V gene: TRBV3-1
J gene: TRBJ2-1
CDR3 protein: CASSQDPWTGGNNEQFF

D gene: TRBD1
clone size: .
V gene: TRBV10-2
J gene: TRBJ1-1
CDR3 protein: CASKMEGANTEAFF

D gene: TRBD2
clone size: many
V gene: TRBV15
J gene: TRBJ2-7
CDR3 protein: CATSSPLAGDPYEQYF

D gene: TRBD2
clone size: few
V gene: TRBV19
J gene: TRBJ2-3
CDR3 protein: CASSNRDVSGSDPTDTQYF

D gene: TRBD2
clone size: .
V gene: TRBV20-1
J gene: TRBJ2-7
CDR3 protein: CSAKGRAGDAPYEQYF

D gene: .
clone size: many
V gene: TRBV6-2/TRBV6-3
J gene: TRBJ1-1
CDR3 protein: CASTSFAEAFF

D gene: .
clone size: few
V gene: TRBV7-8
J gene: TRBJ2-1
CDR3 protein: CASSFAALNEQFF

D gene: .
clone size: many
V gene: TRBV12-3/TRBV12-4
J gene: TRBJ2-5
CDR3 protein: CASSLTGTPRQETQYF

D gene: .
clone size: many
V gene: TRBV6-2/TRBV6-3
J gene: TRBJ1-5
CDR3 protein: CASSPEDPGRFSNQPQHF

D gene: .
clone size: many
V gene: TRBV11-2
J gene: TRBJ2-7
CDR3 protein: CASSRTGIGEQYF

D gene: .
clone size: .
V gene: TRBV7-6
J gene: TRBJ2-1
CDR3 protein: CASSSAIGYGGNEQFF

D gene: .
clone size: .
V gene: TRBV9
J gene: TRBJ2-5
CDR3 protein: CASSTTEGAGQYF

D gene: TRBD1
clone size: many
V gene: TRBV12-3/TRBV12-4
J gene: TRBJ1-4
CDR3 protein: CASSSRTGGDEKLFF

D gene: .
clone size: .
V gene: TRBV28
J gene: TRBJ2-3
CDR3 protein: CASSLAFSSTDTQYF

D gene: TRBD2
clone size: many
V gene: TRBV9
J gene: TRBJ2-3
CDR3 protein: CASSELAVGADTQYF

D gene: .
clone size: many
V gene: TRBV16
J gene: TRBJ1-4
CDR3 protein: CASSPRWGGEKLFF

D gene: .
clone size: .
V gene: TRBV5-1
J gene: TRBJ1-1
CDR3 protein: CASSLVWNTEAFF

D gene: .
clone size: .
V gene: TRBV4-1
J gene: TRBJ2-2
CDR3 protein: CASSQGTERTGELFF

D gene: TRBD1
clone size: many
V gene: TRBV27
J gene: TRBJ1-1
CDR3 protein: CASSPGQYTEAFF

D gene: TRBD1
clone size: many
V gene: TRBV10-3
J gene: TRBJ1-5
CDR3 protein: CAINNDRGGNQPQHF

D gene: .
clone size: .
V gene: TRBV4-1
J gene: TRBJ2-5
CDR3 protein: CASSQVRDPRETQYF

D gene: TRBD1
clone size: .
V gene: TRBV20-1
J gene: TRBJ1-3
CDR3 protein: CSASGDRETRGNTIYF

D gene: .
clone size: .
V gene: TRBV2
J gene: TRBJ2-3
CDR3 protein: CASTLYRPRDGRSTDTQYF

D gene: .
clone size: many
V gene: TRBV5-1
J gene: TRBJ1-1
CDR3 protein: CASSFEDMNTEAFF

D gene: .
clone size: many
V gene: TRBV11-3
J gene: TRBJ2-1
CDR3 protein: CASSLDSAPTNEQFF

D gene: .
clone size: many
V gene: TRBV13
J gene: TRBJ2-4
CDR3 protein: CASSLQGEGNIQYF

D gene: .
clone size: many
V gene: TRBV27
J gene: TRBJ1-1
CDR3 protein: CASSADLGPNTEAFF

D gene: .
clone size: many
V gene: TRBV13
J gene: TRBJ2-4
CDR3 protein: CASSSRDNNIQYF

D gene: .
clone size: .
V gene: TRBV20-1
J gene: TRBJ2-1
CDR3 protein: CSARDPGRHVGDEQFF

D gene: TRBD1
clone size: .
V gene: TRBV19
J gene: TRBJ2-5
CDR3 protein: CASSTRTGPQYF

D gene: TRBD1
clone size: many
V gene: TRBV12-3/TRBV12-4
J gene: TRBJ2-1
CDR3 protein: CASSSLTPPGGQFF

D gene: .
clone size: many
V gene: TRBV7-8
J gene: TRBJ1-5
CDR3 protein: CASSLRPLLNQPQHF

D gene: .
clone size: .
V gene: TRBV5-1
J gene: TRBJ1-4
CDR3 protein: CASRRDLYEKLFF

D gene: TRBD1
clone size: many
V gene: TRBV7-9
J gene: TRBJ2-2
CDR3 protein: CASSLEGQLNTGELFF

D gene: .
clone size: many
V gene: TRBV6-2/TRBV6-3
J gene: TRBJ1-2
CDR3 protein: CASSSEGRGYTF

D gene: .
clone size: .
V gene: TRBV27
J gene: TRBJ2-5
CDR3 protein: CASRGGKETQYF

D gene: .
clone size: many
V gene: TRBV12-3/TRBV12-4
J gene: TRBJ2-3
CDR3 protein: CASSLDRRSSTDTQYF

D gene: TRBD2
clone size: .
V gene: TRBV7-9
J gene: TRBJ2-1
CDR3 protein: CASSRRREGLNEQFF

D gene: TRBD2
clone size: many
V gene: TRBV20-1
J gene: TRBJ2-5
CDR3 protein: CSAEELAGQETQYF

D gene: .
clone size: many
V gene: TRBV27
J gene: TRBJ2-6
CDR3 protein: CASSAPGETGANVLTF

D gene: .
clone size: few
V gene: TRBV6-1
J gene: TRBJ2-3
CDR3 protein: CASWADRYTDTQYF

D gene: .
clone size: .
V gene: TRBV6-1
J gene: TRBJ2-2
CDR3 protein: CASSEGPVRPGELFF

D gene: .
clone size: .
V gene: TRBV18
J gene: TRBJ1-2
CDR3 protein: CASSPESSNYGYTF

D gene: .
clone size: many
V gene: TRBV20-1
J gene: TRBJ1-1
CDR3 protein: CSATRSNVRGNTEAFF

D gene: .
clone size: many
V gene: TRBV24-1
J gene: TRBJ2-1
CDR3 protein: CATSDSEGPWYNEQFF

D gene: .
clone size: .
V gene: TRBV9
J gene: TRBJ2-7
CDR3 protein: CASSPFEGLYEQYF

D gene: .
clone size: .
V gene: TRBV19
J gene: TRBJ2-5
CDR3 protein: CASSMTDQETQYF

D gene: TRBD1
clone size: .
V gene: TRBV20-1
J gene: TRBJ1-5
CDR3 protein: CSALKTGVSLASNQPQHF

D gene: .
clone size: many
V gene: TRBV6-5
J gene: TRBJ1-1
CDR3 protein: CASSYSGSMNTEAFF

D gene: .
clone size: many
V gene: TRBV28
J gene: TRBJ1-5
CDR3 protein: CASSQTTGSNQPQHF

D gene: TRBD2
clone size: few
V gene: TRBV3-1
J gene: TRBJ2-1
CDR3 protein: CASSATSGRADEQFF